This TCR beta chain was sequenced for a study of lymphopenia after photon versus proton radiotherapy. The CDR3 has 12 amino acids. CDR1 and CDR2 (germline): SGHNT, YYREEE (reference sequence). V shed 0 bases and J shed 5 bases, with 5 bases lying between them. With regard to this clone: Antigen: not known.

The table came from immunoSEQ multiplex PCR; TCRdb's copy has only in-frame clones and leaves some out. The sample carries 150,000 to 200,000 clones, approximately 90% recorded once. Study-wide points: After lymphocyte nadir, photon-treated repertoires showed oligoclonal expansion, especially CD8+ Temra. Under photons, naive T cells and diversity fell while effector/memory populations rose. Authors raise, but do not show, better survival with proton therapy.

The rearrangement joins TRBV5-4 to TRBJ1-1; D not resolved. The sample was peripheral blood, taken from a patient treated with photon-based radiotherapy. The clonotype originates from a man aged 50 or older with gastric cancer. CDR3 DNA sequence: TGTGCCAGCAGCTTGGACGTGACTGAAGCTTTCTTT. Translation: CASSLDVTEAFF.